Below are 17 T cell receptor beta chains sequenced from a single sample in a study of T cell responses to AZD1222 COVID-19 vaccine (dated by TCRdb to about 2021). Library preparation was by the immunoSEQ multiplex PCR assay. In TCRdb, the immuneACCESS table is reduced to in-frame sequences with V and J assigned. These tables do not hold every clone; where another copy was compared, an unresolved V gene accounts for under half, and the others remain unexplained. Across this sample there are around 150,000 clones, with roughly 94% seen only once. Around 0.66% of the sample goes to the ten largest clones. In the paper's terms, the time point label means: baseline before first vaccination. Sequenced here: peripheral blood, sampled on day 0 of AZD1222 vaccination. The receptors here all came from an adult in good health.

The genes are TRBV27 and TRBJ2-1; maybe TRBD2 (5 bases). This CDR3 spans 14 amino acids. From germline, CDR1 is MNHEY and CDR2 SMNVEV (reference sequence). The germline V and J ends were trimmed by 3 bases and 3 bases, with 9 bases remaining between them. DNA for the CDR3: TGTGCCAGCAGTTTGAGGGAGAACTACAATGAGCAGTTCTTC. It yields the protein CASSLRENYNEQFF.

This chain connects TRBV25-1 to TRBJ1-6; D uncertain. V lost 5 bases and J 14 bases, leaving 19 bases between the germline ends. This CDR3 has 14 residues. Germline V gene lookup returns CDR1 MGHDK and CDR2 SYGVNS. In DNA form, the CDR3 reads TGTGCCAGCAGTCCCCCCCTCAGCTACGGTACCCTCCACTTT. Protein product: CASSPPLSYGTLHF.

This sequence joins TRBV4-1 and TRBJ1-1, with 8 bases matching TRBD1. The germline CDR1 and CDR2 sequences are MGHRA and YSYEKL. The CDR3 covers 14 residues. V shed 6 bases, J shed 0 bases, and the junction held 3 bases outside the gene matches. The CDR3 sequence is CASRLTGVNTEAFF. The CDR3 DNA reads TGCGCCAGCAGACTGACAGGGGTGAACACTGAAGCTTTCTTT.

The rearrangement links TRBV5-5 to TRBJ1-2; no reliable D call. V gave up 4 bases and J gave up 5 bases, with 9 bases separating them. This CDR3 spans 12 amino acids. Germline-derived CDR1 and CDR2 are SGHKS and YYEKEE (reference sequence). CDR3 loop: CASSVEGYGYTF. CDR3 in DNA: TGTGCCAGCAGCGTGGAAGGTTATGGCTACACCTTC.

This chain links TRBV6-5 with TRBJ1-2, with 8 bases aligning to TRBD1. CDR1 MNHEY and CDR2 SVGAGI come from the germline V gene. Trimming took 6 bases from V and 0 from J; bases not matched to a gene: 3. The CDR3 runs 14 residues. CDR3 DNA sequence: TGTGCCAGCAGGCACAGGGGGGCTAACTATGGCTACACCTTC. It specifies CASRHRGANYGYTF.

The chain carries TRBV27 and TRBJ2-1; 7 positions agree with TRBD2. The CDR3 contains 16 residues. V lost 6 bases, J lost 0 bases, and 8 bases stayed unmatched. CDR1 and CDR2 from the germline V gene are MNHEY and SMNVEV (reference sequence). CDR3 region: CASRPSGTTSYNEQFF. Here the CDR3 DNA reads TGTGCCAGCAGACCGAGCGGGACTACCTCCTACAATGAGCAGTTCTTC.

The chain recombines TRBV29-1 with TRBJ2-2; possible D gene TRBD2, 5 bases. This CDR3 region has 16 residues. Germline V gene sequence: CDR1 SQVTM, CDR2 ANQGSEA. The ends were cut back, 0 bases at V and 5 bases at J, with 16 bases in the middle. CDR3 in amino acids: CSVEDIEGVRTGELFF. The CDR3 DNA reads as TGCAGCGTTGAAGATATAGAGGGCGTAAGAACCGGGGAGCTGTTTTTT.

The chain combines TRBV6-5 with TRBJ1-2; no clear D. The CDR3 is 15 residues long. Germline CDR1 and CDR2: MNHEY and SVGAGI. V lost 3 bases and J 0 bases, leaving 11 bases between the germline ends. CDR3 coding DNA: TGTGCCAGCAGTTATGACCGATCCTCTAACTATGGCTACACCTTC. It yields the protein CASSYDRSSNYGYTF.

The chain links TRBV2 to TRBJ1-3; the D is unclear. The CDR3 is made up of 16 amino acids. V gave up 2 bases and J gave up 2 bases, with 13 bases separating them. Looked up from germline, CDR1 is SNHLY and CDR2 is FYNNEI. This chain's CDR3 is CASSERDPRAGNTIYF. DNA of the CDR3: TGTGCCAGCAGTGAAAGAGACCCAAGGGCTGGAAACACCATATATTTT.

V gene TRBV3-1 (or the pseudogene TRBV3-2) combines with J gene TRBJ1-6, with D tentatively TRBD1 (5 bases). CDR3 size: 14 residues. V gave up 4 bases and J gave up 7 bases, with 11 bases separating them. Looked up from germline, CDR1 is LGHDT and CDR2 is YNNKEL (reference sequence). CDR3: CASSPSGGNSPLHF. In DNA, the CDR3 is TGTGCCAGCAGCCCCTCCGGGGGGAATTCACCCCTCCACTTT.

As concerns this clone: This specimen includes other DNA sequences encoding the same CDR3. DNA of the CDR3: TGCGCCAGCAGCCTGACTAGCGGGACGATTAATGAGCAGTTCTTC. As protein: CASSLTSGTINEQFF. The chain employs TRBV5-1 and TRBJ2-1, with 11 bases that match TRBD2. In germline, CDR1 is SGHRS, CDR2 YFSETQ. This CDR3 has 15 amino acids. After removal of 4 bases from V and 7 bases from J, the junction contained 7 bases not matched to a gene.

The rearrangement links TRBV7-6 to TRBJ1-4; TRBD1 matches at 8 bases. The germline gives CDR1 SGHVS, CDR2 FNYEAQ. V trimming: 5 bases; J trimming: 4 bases; junction bases outside the gene matches: 3. The CDR3 sequence is 14 residues long. CDR3 DNA sequence: TGTGCCAGCAGCCAGGGGGCGGTTAATGAAAAACTGTTTTTT. Translated: CASSQGAVNEKLFF.

The CDR3 loop reads CATGVRGLDTQYF. The CDR3 DNA reads TGTGCCACCGGCGTCAGGGGATTAGATACGCAGTATTTT. The rearrangement links TRBV24-1 to TRBJ2-3, with a weak D call TRBD1 (6 bases). CDR1 is KGHDR and CDR2 is SFDVKD in the germline V gene. Deletions cut 9 bases from V and 5 bases from J, with 14 bases between. This CDR3 contains 13 residues.

The chain has TRBV5-5 and TRBJ1-1; TRBD1 might be the D (5 bases). CDR1 and CDR2 from the germline V gene are SGHKS and YYEKEE (reference sequence). This CDR3 contains 13 residues. The V and J ends lost 4 bases and 7 bases respectively, with 14 bases between them. CDR3 DNA sequence: TGTGCCAGCAGCCTCGGGGGATCCGTTGAAGCTTTCTTT. The encoded protein is CASSLGGSVEAFF. The full variable domain, rest sourced from reference TRBV5-5 and TRBJ1-1, is DAGVTQSPTHLIKTRGQQVTLRCSPISGHKSVSWYQQVLGQGPQFIFQYYEKEERGRGNFPDRFSARQFPNYSSELNVNALLLGDSALYLCASSLGGSVEAFFGQGTRLTVV.

The chain has TRBV7-6 and TRBJ2-1; 7 bases line up with TRBD2. V trimming: 4 bases; J trimming: 7 bases; junction bases outside the gene matches: 7. The CDR3 is 14 residues long. The germline V gene encodes CDR1 SGHVS and CDR2 FNYEAQ. The CDR3 here is CASSSWGGRNEQFF. The CDR3 DNA reads as TGTGCCAGCAGCTCCTGGGGGGGGAGGAATGAGCAGTTCTTC.

The chain combines TRBV12-3 or TRBV12-4 with TRBJ2-7, with D possibly matching TRBD1 (6 bases). This CDR3 comprises 13 residues. V lost 6 bases and J lost 6, with 15 bases in between. CDR3 region: CASSSRDTTEQYF. DNA of the CDR3: TGTGCCAGCAGCTCGAGGGACACAACCGAGCAGTACTTC.

The CDR3 is CASSQESRGANVLTF. As DNA, the CDR3 is TGCGCCAGCAGCCAAGAGTCGCGCGGGGCCAACGTCCTGACTTTC. This rearrangement joins TRBV4-1 to TRBJ2-6; D not certain. The CDR3 runs 15 residues. Germline values: CDR1 MGHRA, CDR2 YSYEKL. V was cut by 0 bases and J by 4 bases, with 7 bases left in between.